This T cell receptor beta chain was sequenced during a study of beta chain features in type 1 diabetes. Notes on the study in general: The study notes PCR might favor shorter templates equally in patients and controls. Type 1 diabetes patients had TCRB CDR3s that were shorter (moderately but significantly so) in all four CD4+ subsets. Junctions at VDJ sites from type 1 diabetes patients had fewer insertions and more deletions. For TCRB rearrangement, an influence of HLA type remained unresolved here.

On this clone: The antigen is unknown.

cDNA synthesis used the whole RNA isolate, giving expressed TCRB sequences. Only in-frame clones appear in the TCRdb table, and some are missing; sequencing was by immunoSEQ multiplex PCR. This table holds 680,000 or so clones, 13% found once. With 7 bases clipped from V and 3 bases from J, the junction kept 5 bases outside the gene matches. CDR3 length: 13 residues. The germline gives CDR1 GTSNPN, CDR2 SVGIG (reference sequence). Sequencing was performed on naive CD4+ T cells from blood. The rearrangement uses TRBV30 and TRBJ1-1; the match to TRBD1 covers 10 bases. The sequence derives from a man between 18 and 35 years old with type 1 diabetes. The CDR3 nucleotides read TGTGCCTTCGACAGGGGGCAGTACACTGAAGCTTTCTTT. It translates to CAFDRGQYTEAFF.